The T cell receptor beta chain under discussion was sequenced for a study of blood T cell repertoires in COVID-19. Germline V gene data show CDR1 as MGHRA and CDR2 as YSYEKL. V dropped 1 base and J dropped 3 bases, with 23 bases sitting between them. The CDR3 is 19 amino acids. The method was immunoSEQ multiplex PCR; TCRdb's version includes in-frame clones alone and lacks a portion of them. The repertoire includes tens of thousands of clones, over 70% of them detected once, and more than 20% sits in the top ten. The V call is TRBV4-1, the J call TRBJ2-3; perhaps TRBD1 as D (6 bases). The source of this sequence is an elderly man with active or convalescent COVID-19. Sequencing was performed on peripheral blood. DNA for the CDR3: TGCGCCAGCAGCCAAGCCCGGGCGGCCAGGGGTGTGGGGACAGATACGCAGTATTTT. Protein product: CASSQARAARGVGTDTQYF.